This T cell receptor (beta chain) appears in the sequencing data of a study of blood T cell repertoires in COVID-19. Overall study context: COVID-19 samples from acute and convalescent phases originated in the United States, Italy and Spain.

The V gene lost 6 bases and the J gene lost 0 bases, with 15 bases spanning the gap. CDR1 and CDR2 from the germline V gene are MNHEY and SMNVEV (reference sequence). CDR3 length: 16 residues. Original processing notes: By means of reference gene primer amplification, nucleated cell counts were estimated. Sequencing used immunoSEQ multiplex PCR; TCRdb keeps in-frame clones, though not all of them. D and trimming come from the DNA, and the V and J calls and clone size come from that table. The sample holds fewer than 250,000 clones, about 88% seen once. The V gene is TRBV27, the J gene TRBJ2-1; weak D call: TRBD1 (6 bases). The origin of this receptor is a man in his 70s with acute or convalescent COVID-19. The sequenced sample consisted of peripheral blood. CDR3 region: CASSSIQGDSYNEQFF. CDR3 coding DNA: TGTGCCAGCAGCTCTATACAGGGAGACTCCTACAATGAGCAGTTCTTC.